These 27 T cell receptor beta chains originate from one sample sequenced in a study of graft-versus-host responses after intestinal transplantation. Antigen specificity for these receptors is unknown. The assay was immunoSEQ multiplex PCR, and TCRdb's table has in-frame clones only and misses some. The sample has tens of thousands of clones, 84% seen once; the top ten hold 0.35% to 0.4%. The sequences come from unstimulated CD4+ T cells sorted from spleen or lymph node cells, collected before transplant. The source of these receptors is a human donor who was the organ donor for an intestinal transplant.

The rearrangement links TRBV6-1 to TRBJ2-3; 10 positions agree with TRBD1. Per the germline V gene, CDR1 is MNHNS and CDR2 is SASEGT. There are 15 residues in the CDR3. V dropped 5 bases and J dropped 4; count of bases not matched to a gene: 6. CDR3 DNA sequence: TGTGCCAGCAGTCTACGGGACAGGGGAGCAGATACGCAGTATTTT. Translation gives CASSLRDRGADTQYF.

The V and J genes are TRBV6-1 and TRBJ2-1; D unresolved. CDR1 is MNHNS and CDR2 is SASEGT in the germline V gene. Trimming removed 2 bases at V and 5 bases at J, with 7 bases between. This CDR3 is 13 amino acids long. The CDR3 here is CASSERRNNEQFF. DNA for the CDR3: TGTGCCAGCAGTGAACGCAGGAACAATGAGCAGTTCTTC.

V gene TRBV9 combines with J gene TRBJ2-2, with 12 bases matching TRBD2. The V gene end was trimmed by 0 bases and the J gene end by 4 bases; junction bases not matched to a gene: 4. Germline V lookup: CDR1 SGDLS, CDR2 YYNGEE. This CDR3 has 17 residues. The CDR3 DNA reads TGTGCCAGCAGCGTAGGGACTAGCGGGGTTACCACCGGGGAGCTGTTTTTT. Translation: CASSVGTSGVTTGELFF.

The chain has TRBV7-2 and TRBJ1-6; 10 bases agree with TRBD1. The CDR3 is 15 residues long. The germline gives CDR1 SGHTA, CDR2 FQGNSA. J was trimmed by 9 bases and V by 2 bases; bases with no gene match: 4. The CDR3 is CASSLPGQGRSPLHF. DNA for the CDR3: TGTGCCAGCAGCTTACCGGGACAGGGGCGTTCACCCCTCCACTTT.

The chain has TRBV5-4 and TRBJ2-2; maybe TRBD2 (7 bases). The CDR3 loop spans 15 amino acids. V was trimmed by 7 bases and J by 7 bases, leaving 20 bases between them. Germline values: CDR1 SGHNT, CDR2 YYREEE (reference sequence). The CDR3 spells CASHEGGGQFGELFF. In nucleotides, the CDR3 is TGTGCCAGCCACGAGGGGGGGGGCCAATTCGGGGAGCTGTTTTTT.

The chain uses TRBV6-1 and TRBJ1-4; D uncertain. The V gene's germline CDR1 is MNHNS and CDR2 SASEGT. The V and J ends lost 3 bases and 8 bases respectively, with 16 bases between them. The CDR3 contains 15 residues. CDR3 sequence reads: CASSESLGRSEKLFF. For the CDR3, the DNA is TGTGCCAGCAGTGAGAGTTTAGGGAGGAGCGAAAAACTGTTTTTT.

The chain is built from TRBV5-6 and TRBJ2-5; D is undetermined. The CDR3 runs 13 residues. Between the trimmed V and J ends, which lost 5 bases and 0 bases, there was a span of 8 bases. The germline V gene encodes CDR1 SGHDT and CDR2 YYEEEE. This CDR3 reads CASRNTYQETQYF. In DNA form, the CDR3 reads TGTGCCAGCAGAAACACGTACCAAGAGACCCAGTACTTC.

In this sample, this clone turned up once. V gene TRBV19 combines with J gene TRBJ2-1, with TRBD2 matching 13 bases. Germline values: CDR1 LNHDA, CDR2 SQIVND (reference sequence). The CDR3 spans 13 residues. V lost 5 bases, J lost 13 bases, and 5 bases stayed unmatched. The CDR3 DNA reads as TGTGCCAGTAGTGGACTAGCGGGGGACCTACAGTTCTTC. Protein product: CASSGLAGDLQFF.

In this sample, this clone turned up a few times. The chain is built from TRBV23-1 and TRBJ1-6; D perhaps matches TRBD1 (6 bases). TRBV23-1 is known as an ORF, though its function is uncertain. This CDR3 has 15 amino acids. V lost 0 bases and J lost 7, with 10 bases in between. CDR3 sequence (DNA): TGCGCCAGCAGTCAATCGGGGCAGGGGAATTCACCCCTCCACTTT. It codes for CASSQSGQGNSPLHF.

The J gene is TRBJ2-1, the V gene TRBV25-1; TRBD2 aligns across 7 bases. This CDR3 has 15 residues. V gave up 4 bases and J gave up 0 bases; unmatched junction bases: 3. The germline CDR1 and CDR2 sequences are MGHDK and SYGVNS. The CDR3 DNA is TGTGCCAGCAGTGCGGGCGGGGGCTCCTACAATGAGCAGTTCTTC. It translates to CASSAGGGSYNEQFF.

In nucleotides, the CDR3 is TGTGCCAGCAGTGTCCAAGGGGGCAGCACAGATACGCAGTATTTT. Its translation: CASSVQGGSTDTQYF. The gene calls are TRBV7-2 and TRBJ2-3; the match to TRBD1 covers 7 bases. The CDR3 sequence is 15 residues long. The V gene end was trimmed by 6 bases and the J gene end by 0 bases; junction bases not matched to a gene: 6. Germline V gives CDR1 SGHTA, CDR2 FQGNSA.

V usage is TRBV9 and J usage is TRBJ2-3; TRBD2 matches at 8 bases. The CDR3 length is 16 residues. Germline V CDR1 and CDR2: SGDLS, YYNGEE. The junction had 4 bases not matched to a gene; V was cut back by 0 bases and J by 1 base. The CDR3 coding sequence is TGTGCCAGCAGCGTAGTAGCGGGAACGGGCACAGATACGCAGTATTTT. Protein product: CASSVVAGTGTDTQYF.

The chain couples TRBV7-9 to TRBJ1-6; 8 bases match TRBD1. The CDR3 covers 15 residues. Trimming removed 4 bases from V and 6 bases from J; junction bases left unmatched: 5. The germline V gene encodes CDR1 SEHNR and CDR2 FQNEAQ (reference sequence). The CDR3 DNA reads TGTGCCAGCAGCTCAGAAGGACAGGGTAATTCACCCCTCCACTTT. Translation gives CASSSEGQGNSPLHF.

This chain links TRBV5-1 with TRBJ2-1; no clear D gene. V gave up 1 base and J gave up 8 bases, with 13 bases separating them. CDR1 SGHRS and CDR2 YFSETQ come from the germline V gene. This CDR3 is built from 14 residues. CDR3 in DNA: TGCGCCAGCAGCTTGCAGGCAAAGGAACATGAGCAGTTCTTC. As protein: CASSLQAKEHEQFF.

The chain is built from TRBV4-1 and TRBJ1-2; no reliable D call. Trimming removed 5 bases from V and 1 base from J, with 5 bases in between. Germline CDR1 MGHRA, CDR2 YSYEKL. This CDR3 spans 12 amino acids. The CDR3 DNA reads TGCGCCAGCAGCTCCTTTAACTATGGCTACACCTTC. Its translation is CASSSFNYGYTF.

This clone appeared once. The rearrangement joins TRBV4-2 to TRBJ1-1; D ambiguous. The CDR3 has 16 residues. The V gene's germline CDR1 is LGHNA and CDR2 YNFKEQ. With 4 bases removed from V and 4 bases from J, the gap between germline ends came to 19 bases. The CDR3 reads CASSLAEVGVGTEAFF. CDR3 in DNA: TGTGCCAGCAGCCTGGCTGAAGTGGGAGTAGGCACTGAAGCTTTCTTT.

This clone was counted once. This chain joins TRBV6-5 and TRBJ1-1; TRBD1 is a possible D gene (6 bases). V was shortened by 2 bases and J by 11 bases, with 21 bases between the two germline ends. Germline V gives CDR1 MNHEY, CDR2 SVGAGI. The length of the CDR3 is 15 residues. The CDR3 bases are TGTGCCAGCAGTTACGCCGGGACAAGGGAAAGGTGGGCTTTCTTT. Its protein product is CASSYAGTRERWAFF.

The chain uses TRBV10-1 and TRBJ2-5; D uncertain. The CDR3 contains 11 residues. The V gene's germline CDR1 is WNHNN and CDR2 SYGVQD (reference sequence). V was pared by 3 bases and J by 5 bases, with 4 bases between. In DNA form, the CDR3 reads TGCGCCAGCAGTGACCGGGAGACCCAGTACTTC. Translated: CASSDRETQYF.

This chain connects TRBV7-2 to TRBJ1-2, with 8 bases fitting TRBD1. CDR3 length: 13 residues. V lost 4 bases to trimming and J lost 5 bases; unmatched junction nucleotides: 3. Germline CDR1 is SGHTA and CDR2 is FQGNSA. The CDR3 spells CASSWDRQYGYTF. DNA for the CDR3: TGTGCCAGCAGCTGGGACAGGCAATATGGCTACACCTTC. The whole variable domain, remainder taken from reference TRBV7-2 and TRBJ1-2, is GAGVSQSPSNKVTEKGKDVELRCDPISGHTALYWYRQSLGQGLEFLIYFQGNSAPDKSGLPSDRFSAERTGGSVSTLTIQRTQQEDSAVYLCASSWDRQYGYTFGSGTRLTVV.

The chain uses TRBV6-6 and TRBJ2-3; D might be TRBD2 (5 bases). From germline, CDR1 is MNHNY and CDR2 SVGAGI (reference sequence). The ends were cut back, 4 bases at V and 5 bases at J, with 16 bases in the middle. This CDR3 has 15 amino acids. The CDR3 sequence: CASSSPRGRGDTQYF. CDR3 nucleotide sequence: TGTGCCAGCAGTTCTCCTCGGGGTCGCGGAGATACGCAGTATTTT.

This clone turned up a few times. The chain joins TRBV5-6 to TRBJ1-1; no reliable D call. CDR1 and CDR2 from the germline V gene are SGHDT and YYEEEE. This CDR3 has 14 amino acids. Trimming took 0 bases from V and 0 from J, leaving 6 bases between them. The CDR3 nucleotides are TGTGCCAGCAGCTTGGCGGGTATGAACACTGAAGCTTTCTTT. It specifies CASSLAGMNTEAFF.

The rearrangement joins TRBV10-3 to TRBJ2-5; TRBD1 matches 8 bases. After removal of 4 bases from V and 2 bases from J, the junction contained 3 bases not matched to a gene. Germline V gene lookup returns CDR1 ENHRY and CDR2 SYGVKD. This CDR3 has 14 amino acids. In DNA form, the CDR3 reads TGTGCCATCAGTGGGGGGACAGGACAAGAGACCCAGTACTTC. It is translated as CAISGGTGQETQYF.

The chain carries TRBV28 and TRBJ2-4; 11 bases are shared with TRBD1. With 5 bases clipped from V and 3 bases from J, the junction kept 6 bases outside the gene matches. Germline V gene data show CDR1 as MDHEN and CDR2 as SYDVKM. CDR3 size: 16 residues. The CDR3 region is CASSQGQGGVKNIQYF. The CDR3 DNA follows: TGTGCCAGCAGTCAGGGACAGGGGGGGGTCAAAAACATTCAGTACTTC.

A few counts support this clone. The genes are TRBV11-2 and TRBJ2-1; no reliable D call. Germline V gives CDR1 SGHAT, CDR2 FQNNGV. There are 12 residues in the CDR3. Trimming pared 6 bases from V and 7 bases from J, leaving 10 bases between. This CDR3 is CASSRTSNEQFF. The CDR3 nucleotides read TGTGCCAGCAGTCGCACGAGTAATGAGCAGTTCTTC.

J is TRBJ1-4 and V is TRBV5-6; D is unresolved. The germline CDR1 and CDR2 sequences are SGHDT and YYEEEE. This CDR3 has 16 amino acids. V lost 1 base and J lost 8, with 18 bases in between. CDR3 amino acids: CASSLYSQTLWEKLFF. As DNA, the CDR3 is TGTGCCAGCAGCTTGTACAGCCAAACTCTGTGGGAAAAACTGTTTTTT. The whole variable domain, remainder taken from reference TRBV5-6 and TRBJ1-4, is DAGVTQSPTHLIKTRGQQVTLRCSPKSGHDTVSWYQQALGQGPQFIFQYYEEEERQRGNFPDRFSGHQFPNYSSELNVNALLLGDSALYLCASSLYSQTLWEKLFFGSGTQLSVL.

The rearrangement uses TRBV5-6 and TRBJ2-5, with TRBD1 as a possible D gene (6 bases). The CDR3 is 15 amino acids. The germline gives CDR1 SGHDT, CDR2 YYEEEE. Deletions cut 1 base from V and 2 bases from J, with 12 bases between. CDR3 amino acids: CASSLPTGRQETQYF. The CDR3 region has the DNA TGTGCCAGCAGCTTGCCTACAGGGCGGCAAGAGACCCAGTACTTC.

The J gene is TRBJ1-3, the V gene TRBV10-3; D call uncertain. This CDR3 is built from 13 residues. Per germline, CDR1 ENHRY and CDR2 SYGVKD. Trimming took 6 bases from V and 0 from J, leaving 6 bases between them. The CDR3 spells CAISKSSGNTIYF. The CDR3 DNA reads as TGTGCCATCAGCAAGAGCTCTGGAAACACCATATATTTT.